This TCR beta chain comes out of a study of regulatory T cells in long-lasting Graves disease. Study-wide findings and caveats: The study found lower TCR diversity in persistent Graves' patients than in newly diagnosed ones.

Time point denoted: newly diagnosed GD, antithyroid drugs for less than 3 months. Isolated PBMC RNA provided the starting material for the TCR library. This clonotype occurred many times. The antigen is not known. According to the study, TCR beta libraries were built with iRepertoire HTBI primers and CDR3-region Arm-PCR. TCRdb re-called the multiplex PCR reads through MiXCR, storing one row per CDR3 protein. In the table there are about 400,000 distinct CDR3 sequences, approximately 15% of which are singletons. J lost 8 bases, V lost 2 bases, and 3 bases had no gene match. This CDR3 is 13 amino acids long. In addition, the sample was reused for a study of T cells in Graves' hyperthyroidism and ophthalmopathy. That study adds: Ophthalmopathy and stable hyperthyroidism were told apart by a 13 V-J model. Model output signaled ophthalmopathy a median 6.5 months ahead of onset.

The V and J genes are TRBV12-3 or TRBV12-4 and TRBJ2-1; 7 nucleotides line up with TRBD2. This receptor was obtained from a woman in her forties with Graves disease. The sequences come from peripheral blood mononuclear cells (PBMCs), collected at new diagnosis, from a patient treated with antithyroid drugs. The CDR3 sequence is CASSLPLADEQFF. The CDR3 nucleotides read TGTGCCAGCAGTTTACCTCTAGCGGATGAGCAGTTCTTC.